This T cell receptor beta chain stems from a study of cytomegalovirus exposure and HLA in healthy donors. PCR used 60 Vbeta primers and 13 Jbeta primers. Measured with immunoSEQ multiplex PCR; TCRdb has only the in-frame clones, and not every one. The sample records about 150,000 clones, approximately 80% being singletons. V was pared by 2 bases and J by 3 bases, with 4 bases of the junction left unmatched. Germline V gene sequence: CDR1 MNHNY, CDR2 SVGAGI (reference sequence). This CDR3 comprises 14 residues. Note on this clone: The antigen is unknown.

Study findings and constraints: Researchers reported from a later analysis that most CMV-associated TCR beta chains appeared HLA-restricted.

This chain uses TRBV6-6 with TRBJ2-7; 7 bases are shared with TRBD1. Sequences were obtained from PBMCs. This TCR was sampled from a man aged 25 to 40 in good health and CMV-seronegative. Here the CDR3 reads CASSYADRFYEQYF. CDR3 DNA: TGTGCCAGCAGTTACGCGGACAGGTTCTACGAGCAGTACTTC.